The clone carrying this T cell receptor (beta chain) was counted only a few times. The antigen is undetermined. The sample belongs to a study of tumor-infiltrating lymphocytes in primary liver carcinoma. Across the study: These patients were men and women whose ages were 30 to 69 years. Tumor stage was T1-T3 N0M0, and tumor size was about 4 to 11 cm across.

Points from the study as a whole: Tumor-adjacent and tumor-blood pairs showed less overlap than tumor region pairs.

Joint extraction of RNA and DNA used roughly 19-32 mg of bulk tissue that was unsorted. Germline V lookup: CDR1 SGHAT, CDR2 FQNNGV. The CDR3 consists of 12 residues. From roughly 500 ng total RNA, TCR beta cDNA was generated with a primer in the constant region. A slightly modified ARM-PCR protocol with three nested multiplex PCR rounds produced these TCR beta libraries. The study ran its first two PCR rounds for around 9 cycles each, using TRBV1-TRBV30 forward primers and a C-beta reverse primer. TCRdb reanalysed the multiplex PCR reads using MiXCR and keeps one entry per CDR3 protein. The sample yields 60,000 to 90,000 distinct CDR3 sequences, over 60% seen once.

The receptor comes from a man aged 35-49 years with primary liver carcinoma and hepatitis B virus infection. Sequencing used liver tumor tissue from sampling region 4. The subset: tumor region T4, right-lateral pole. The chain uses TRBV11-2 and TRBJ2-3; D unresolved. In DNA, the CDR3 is TGTGTCAGTACCCTATTGAGAGATACGCAGTATTTT. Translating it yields CVSTLLRDTQYF.